Listed here are 26 T cell receptor beta chains from one sample, sequenced in a study of CD8+ T cells in alopecia areata. In each case, RNA was isolated and then reverse transcribed into cDNA as the sequencing template. Profiling relied on immunoSEQ multiplex PCR, and the TCRdb table lists in-frame clones only, not all of them. The top ten clones hold less than 35% of a sample with roughly 25,000 clones, around 50% of them seen once. Source material: NKG2D-high CD8+ T cells sorted from blood. These receptors all stem from a human donor with alopecia areata.

Notes on this clone: One end of the junction fails to match germline, which may point to a read error. This chain joins TRBV28 and TRBJ2-1, with 9 bases lining up with TRBD1. This CDR3 contains 13 residues. CDR1 MDHEN and CDR2 SYDVKM come from the germline V gene. The CDR3 reads CASGTGIGNEQIF. CDR3 in DNA: TGTGCCAGCGGGACAGGGATTGGCAATGAGCAGATCTTC.

The CDR3 protein is CASSKSVNEQFF. Written as DNA, the CDR3 is TGTGCCAGCAGTAAATCAGTGAATGAGCAGTTCTTC. V gene TRBV27 combines with J gene TRBJ2-1; the D is unclear. The CDR3 is 12 amino acids. Germline V CDR1 and CDR2: MNHEY, SMNVEV (reference sequence). V dropped 5 bases and J dropped 7 bases, with 9 bases sitting between them.

In this sample, this clone turned up a few times. The chain recombines TRBV7-8 with TRBJ2-7; 10 bases are a match to TRBD2. In germline, CDR1 is SGHVS, CDR2 FQNEAQ. The CDR3 loop spans 18 amino acids. V shed 1 base, J shed 7 bases, and the junction held 16 bases outside the gene matches. This CDR3 reads CASSLVPAGGPVSREQYF. CDR3 bases: TGTGCCAGCAGCTTAGTTCCAGCGGGAGGGCCGGTGTCGAGGGAGCAGTACTTC.

The chain has TRBV5-4 and TRBJ2-1; 8 bases are shared with TRBD2. J lost 9 bases, V lost 2 bases, and 7 bases had no gene match. The CDR3 is 14 residues long. The V gene's germline CDR1 is SGHNT and CDR2 YYREEE (reference sequence). CDR3 loop: CASSFDGRALEQFF. CDR3 DNA: TGTGCCAGCAGCTTCGACGGGAGGGCCCTTGAGCAGTTCTTC.

This clone has more than one count but fewer than ten. The CDR3 protein is CASSYYPTQYF. DNA for the CDR3: TGTGCCAGCAGTTACTATCCGACCCAGTACTTC. The chain joins TRBV6-6 to TRBJ2-5; D is unclear. Trimming took 1 base from V and 7 from J, leaving 4 bases between them. The CDR3 is made up of 11 amino acids. Per germline, CDR1 MNHNY and CDR2 SVGAGI (reference sequence).

This chain links TRBV29-1 with TRBJ2-7, with TRBD2 matching over 9 bases. The CDR3 loop spans 15 amino acids. CDR1 SQVTM and CDR2 ANQGSEA come from the germline V gene. V was clipped by 0 bases and J by 1 base; unmatched bases: 4. CDR3 sequence (DNA): TGCAGCGTTGAAGATCGCACTAGCGGGTCCTACGAGCAGTACTTC. Translated: CSVEDRTSGSYEQYF.

Within the sample, this clone is hyperexpanded (1% or more). Other DNA sequences of this sample code for an identical CDR3. The rearrangement joins TRBV4-1 to TRBJ1-1; D gene unclear. The CDR3 has 14 amino acids. The V gene's germline CDR1 is MGHRA and CDR2 YSYEKL. The V gene lost 1 base and the J gene lost 5 bases, with 11 bases spanning the gap. The CDR3 bases are TGCGCCAGCAGCCAAGTGTCTATCTCTACTGAAGCTTTCTTT. Its protein is CASSQVSISTEAFF.

This clone was detected once. The V gene is TRBV27, the J gene TRBJ1-2; 7 bases agree with TRBD1. The ends lost 5 bases at V and 12 bases at J; junction bases unmatched: 9. The CDR3 contains 12 residues. CDR1 is MNHEY and CDR2 is SMNVEV in the germline V gene (reference sequence). The CDR3 DNA reads as TGTGCCAGCAGTCCTACCGGGACAGCAAACACCTTC. Translated, it gives CASSPTGTANTF.

The chain recombines TRBV5-1 with TRBJ1-1; TRBD1 is a possible D gene (6 bases). CDR3 length: 17 residues. Germline V gene lookup returns CDR1 SGHRS and CDR2 YFSETQ. The V end was cut by 6 bases, the J end by 2 bases, with 23 bases between. CDR3 sequence (DNA): TGCGCCAGCAACGGAGGGGCCAGGGGATGGGAAAACACTGAAGCTTTCTTT. This gives the protein CASNGGARGWENTEAFF.

This clone was found a few times. The chain couples TRBV28 to TRBJ2-7; 8 positions match TRBD2. The trim removed 5 bases at V and 2 bases at J, leaving 11 bases unmatched. This CDR3 is built from 16 residues. Germline CDR1 and CDR2: MDHEN and SYDVKM. The CDR3 region has the DNA TGTGCCAGCAGTGTCCCCGTCGTAGCGGGAACCTACGAGCAGTACTTC. Translation: CASSVPVVAGTYEQYF.

This clone was seen more than once but under ten times. This chain links TRBV7-3 with TRBJ2-1; 11 nucleotides agree with TRBD2. V dropped 2 bases and J dropped 5; count of bases not matched to a gene: 5. From germline, CDR1 is SGHTA and CDR2 FQGTGA. CDR3 size: 16 residues. The CDR3, as DNA: TGTGCCAGCAGCTTACTTGGACTAGCGGGTCACAATGAGCAGTTCTTC. It encodes CASSLLGLAGHNEQFF.

The chain employs TRBV27 and TRBJ1-1; D is undetermined. The CDR3 has 14 residues. Trimming removed 6 bases from V and 5 bases from J, with 16 bases in between. Per germline, CDR1 MNHEY and CDR2 SMNVEV (reference sequence). CDR3 amino acids: CASSHIPIKTEAFF. CDR3 coding DNA: TGTGCCAGCAGCCATATCCCAATTAAGACTGAAGCTTTCTTT.

The rearrangement joins TRBV15 to TRBJ2-7; D not certain. CDR1 and CDR2 from the germline V gene are LNHNV and YYDKDF (reference sequence). The CDR3 extends over 13 amino acids. Trimming shortened V by 3 bases and J by 5 bases, and 11 bases separated the two germline ends. The CDR3 DNA follows: TGTGCCACCAGCAGTGGGCAGCTCAACGAGCAGTACTTC. This encodes CATSSGQLNEQYF.

This clone was counted between two and nine times. J is TRBJ2-1 and V is TRBV5-1, with no clear D. Germline V gene lookup returns CDR1 SGHRS and CDR2 YFSETQ. V dropped 0 bases and J dropped 0 bases, with 7 bases sitting between them. This CDR3 is 15 amino acids long. The CDR3 reads CASSLAWSSYNEQFF. The CDR3 nucleotides read TGCGCCAGCAGCTTGGCCTGGAGCTCCTACAATGAGCAGTTCTTC. The full variable domain, with the rest looked up from reference TRBV5-1 and TRBJ2-1, is KAGVTQTPRYLIKTRGQQVTLSCSPISGHRSVSWYQQTPGQGLQFLFEYFSETQRNKGNFPGRFSGRQFSNSRSEMNVSTLELGDSALYLCASSLAWSSYNEQFFGPGTRLTVL.

In its sample, this clone was seen a few times. The rearrangement joins TRBV4-2 to TRBJ1-2; D is unresolved. The CDR3 is made up of 12 amino acids. V lost 4 bases and J 6 bases, leaving 9 bases between the germline ends. In germline, CDR1 is LGHNA, CDR2 YNFKEQ. CDR3 residues: CASSRGVNGYTF. The CDR3 DNA is TGTGCCAGCAGCCGCGGGGTCAATGGCTACACCTTC.

This clone showed up just a few times. This chain connects TRBV7-3 to TRBJ2-7; TRBD1 matches at 11 bases. The V gene end was trimmed by 4 bases and the J gene end by 4 bases; junction bases not matched to a gene: 3. Germline CDR1 and CDR2: SGHTA and FQGTGA. The CDR3 spans 14 residues. The CDR3 loop reads CASSWTGGGYEQYF. CDR3 in DNA: TGTGCCAGCAGCTGGACAGGGGGCGGATACGAGCAGTACTTC.

J is TRBJ1-1 and V is TRBV29-1; the D is unclear. The CDR3 runs 15 residues. The V end lost 2 bases, the J end lost 0 bases, and 13 bases lay between the germline ends. The germline CDR1 and CDR2 sequences are SQVTM and ANQGSEA. The CDR3 DNA follows: TGCAGCGTTGAATCCGGGAAAGCCATGAACACTGAAGCTTTCTTT. This gives the protein CSVESGKAMNTEAFF. Combining the CDR3 with reference TRBV29-1 and TRBJ1-1 gives the whole variable domain SAVISQKPSRDICQRGTSLTIQCQVDSQVTMMFWYRQQPGQSLTLIATANQGSEATYESGFVIDKFPISRPNLTFSTLTVSNMSPEDSSIYLCSVESGKAMNTEAFFGQGTRLTVV.

CDR3 region: CASSLVGFGPNGYTF. CDR3 in DNA: TGTGCCAGCAGCTTAGTGGGTTTCGGCCCTAATGGCTACACCTTC. The gene calls are TRBV13 and TRBJ1-2; no definite D call. V was trimmed by 1 base and J by 6 bases, leaving 15 bases between them. Germline loops: CDR1 PRHDT, CDR2 FYEKMQ (reference sequence). The CDR3 totals 15 residues.

Note on this clone: Additional DNA sequences in this sample encode the identical CDR3. This chain connects TRBV4-1 to TRBJ1-5; 9 bases line up with TRBD1. Trimming removed 1 base from V and 5 bases from J; junction bases left unmatched: 3. The CDR3 has 15 residues. Looked up from germline, CDR1 is MGHRA and CDR2 is YSYEKL. The CDR3 DNA sequence: TGCGCCAGCAGCCAAGTCTGGACAGGGGATCAGCCCCAGCATTTT. Its protein is CASSQVWTGDQPQHF.

V and J are TRBV7-6 and TRBJ2-7, with 7 nucleotides matching TRBD1. The length of the CDR3 is 14 residues. CDR1 SGHVS and CDR2 FNYEAQ come from the germline V gene. V shed 4 bases, J shed 0 bases, and the junction held 3 bases outside the gene matches. The CDR3 DNA reads TGTGCCAGCAGCTACAGGGGTGACTCCTACGAGCAGTACTTC. Encoded protein: CASSYRGDSYEQYF.

This clone showed up just a few times. The gene calls are TRBV9 and TRBJ2-7; D remains ambiguous. The germline CDR1 and CDR2 sequences are SGDLS and YYNGEE. V dropped 0 bases and J dropped 4 bases, with 5 bases sitting between them. This CDR3 spans 12 amino acids. CDR3: CASSVDGYEQYF. Here the CDR3 DNA reads TGTGCCAGCAGCGTAGATGGGTACGAGCAGTACTTC.

V usage is TRBV6-5 and J usage is TRBJ2-1, with D possibly being TRBD2 (5 bases). V gave up 2 bases and J gave up 10 bases, with 12 bases separating them. Germline values: CDR1 MNHEY, CDR2 SVGAGI. The CDR3 totals 13 residues. The CDR3: CASSYPSGREQFF. The CDR3 DNA follows: TGTGCCAGCAGTTACCCCAGCGGCAGGGAGCAGTTCTTC.

By share, this clone ranks as medium-sized (0.01 to 0.1%). This rearrangement joins TRBV7-9 to TRBJ2-2; weak D call: TRBD1 (6 bases). The V gene's germline CDR1 is SEHNR and CDR2 FQNEAQ (reference sequence). V shed 4 bases and J shed 2 bases, with 14 bases lying between them. The CDR3 covers 16 residues. The DNA for the CDR3 is TGTGCCAGCAGCTCGAACCGGGACACCAACACCGGGGAGCTGTTTTTT. Translating gives CASSSNRDTNTGELFF.

The chain joins TRBV28 to TRBJ2-5; D may be TRBD1 (6 bases). This CDR3 is built from 14 residues. The V and J ends lost 5 bases and 4 bases respectively, with 14 bases between them. Germline assignment: CDR1 MDHEN and CDR2 SYDVKM. The CDR3 reads CASSAVQGPETQYF. Written as DNA, the CDR3 is TGTGCCAGCAGTGCGGTACAGGGTCCAGAGACCCAGTACTTC. Full variable domain (remainder filled in from reference TRBV28 and TRBJ2-5): DVKVTQSSRYLVKRTGEKVFLECVQDMDHENMFWYRQDPGLGLRLIYFSYDVKMKEKGDIPEGYSVSREKKERFSLILESASTNQTSMYLCASSAVQGPETQYFGPGTRLLVL.

This clone was found a few times. The V gene is TRBV7-9, the J gene TRBJ1-5, with TRBD1 as a possible D gene (6 bases). The CDR3 loop spans 14 amino acids. Germline CDR1 reads SEHNR; CDR2 reads FQNEAQ (reference sequence). Deletions cut 6 bases from V and 6 bases from J, with 15 bases between. For the CDR3, the DNA is TGTGCCAGCAGTTCACAGGGCGGACGTCAGCCCCAGCATTTT. Protein: CASSSQGGRQPQHF.

V gene TRBV5-1 combines with J gene TRBJ1-1; no clear D. This CDR3 has 15 amino acids. Trimming took off 1 base at V and 0 bases at J, with 10 bases between the two ends. In germline, CDR1 is SGHRS, CDR2 YFSETQ. The CDR3, as DNA: TGCGCCAGCAGCTTGAGTCGCAGGTTGAACACTGAAGCTTTCTTT. Its translation: CASSLSRRLNTEAFF.